The T cell receptor (beta chain) under discussion was sequenced for a study of shared clonotypes between healthy human individuals. Study-wide findings and caveats: Clonotype sharing among donors was expected to depend on sequencing depth.

Trimming removed 1 base from V and 1 base from J, with 10 bases in between. This CDR3 is 15 amino acids long. Germline CDR1 is SGHDN and CDR2 is FVKESK. Comment on this clone: Its antigen is undetermined.

Measured with immunoSEQ multiplex PCR; TCRdb has only the in-frame clones, and not every one. The data contain 2 million to 2.5 million clones, approximately 93% of them singletons. The receptor's source is a man younger than 35 in good health. Some clones in this sample may be carry-over from other donors' samples. The sequencing input was naive CD4+ T cells from PBMCs. The sample's subset: CD45RA+ positively selected. V usage is TRBV14 and J usage is TRBJ1-1; the D is unclear. CDR3 sequence: CASSQGRVTNTEAFF. DNA for the CDR3: TGTGCCAGCAGCCAAGGGAGGGTGACGAACACTGAAGCTTTCTTT.